Shown below are 3 T cell receptor beta chains from a single sample sequenced in a study of T cells in Graves' hyperthyroidism and ophthalmopathy. There were TCR beta CDR3 regions amplified from RNA transcripts. The HTBI primer set was used in a first-round RT-PCR of the TCR CDR3. TCRdb re-derived calls from the multiplex PCR reads in MiXCR, one entry per CDR3 protein. Here the sample spans hundreds of thousands of distinct CDR3 sequences, approximately 36% being singletons. The sequenced sample consisted of blood. Source of these receptors: a woman in her forties with Graves' hyperthyroidism.

There are many counts of this clonotype. This chain joins TRBV2 and TRBJ2-7; D is possibly TRBD1 (6 bases). The germline V gene encodes CDR1 SNHLY and CDR2 FYNNEI. V gave up 4 bases and J gave up 5 bases, with 9 bases separating them. This CDR3 is built from 12 residues. The CDR3 nucleotides read TGTGCCAGCAGTGCCACAGGGAACGAGCAGTACTTC. Translating it yields CASSATGNEQYF.

Of note for this clonotype: A much larger clone is a single base away; this may be a read error. The chain joins TRBV7-8 to TRBJ2-7; TRBD2 agrees at 9 bases. This CDR3 comprises 16 residues. With 1 base clipped from V and 4 bases from J, the junction kept 8 bases outside the gene matches. Looked up from germline, CDR1 is SGHVS and CDR2 is FQNEAQ. The DNA of the CDR3 is TGTGCCAGCAGCTTAGTAGCGGCGGGGGGGCAGTACGAGCAGTACTTC. This gives the protein CASSLVAAGGQYEQYF.

This chain uses TRBV7-2 with TRBJ1-6, with D perhaps TRBD1 (6 bases). Germline CDR1 and CDR2: SGHTA and FQGNSA. Trimming pared 6 bases from V and 7 bases from J, leaving 16 bases between. This CDR3 is 15 amino acids long. The chain's CDR3 is CASRQRGGLNSPLHF. As DNA, the CDR3 is TGTGCCAGCAGGCAGCGGGGGGGCCTGAATTCACCCCTCCACTTT. The full variable domain, its missing parts supplied by reference TRBV7-2 and TRBJ1-6, is GAGVSQSPSNKVTEKGKDVELRCDPISGHTALYWYRQSLGQGLEFLIYFQGNSAPDKSGLPSDRFSAERTGGSVSTLTIQRTQQEDSAVYLCASRQRGGLNSPLHFGNGTRLTVT.